This TCR beta chain was found in a study of graft-versus-host responses after intestinal transplantation. Study-level information: Every recipient underwent anti-thymocyte globulin induction, then tacrolimus and steroids for approximately 3 years. Study-wide results and caveats: Allograft graft-versus-host to host-versus-graft clonal ratios ran high in patients with graft-donor T cell macrochimerism.

The CDR3 consists of 16 residues. Per the germline V gene, CDR1 is MNHEY and CDR2 is SVGAGI. V was cut by 2 bases and J by 0 bases, with 14 bases left in between. Assay: immunoSEQ multiplex PCR; the TCRdb copy retains only in-frame clones and omits some. The table has fewer than 120,000 clones, approximately 92% seen once. As for this clone: The antigen is undetermined.

This sequence originates from a human donor who received an intestinal transplant. The sequencing here drew on unstimulated CD8+ T cells sorted from spleen or lymph node cells, taken before intestinal transplant. This chain uses TRBV6-5 with TRBJ2-7; D is possibly TRBD2 (5 bases). The CDR3 spells CASSYPKSGGSYEQYF. The CDR3 region has the DNA TGTGCCAGCAGTTACCCCAAGAGCGGCGGCTCCTACGAGCAGTACTTC.